Shown below are 9 T cell receptor beta chains from a single sample sequenced in a study of technical replicates of blood from several donors. Sequencing was performed with immunoSEQ multiplex PCR; in TCRdb, only in-frame clones are kept and a portion is missing. The sample contains approximately 94,000 clones, 95% to 97% of which appear only once. Source material: T cells isolated from PBMCs. The receptors stem from a human donor in good health.

The rearrangement links TRBV5-4 to TRBJ2-1; 11 bases agree with TRBD1. The CDR3 consists of 16 residues. Trimming took 2 bases from V and 8 from J; bases not matched to a gene: 9. Germline V gene data show CDR1 as SGHNT and CDR2 as YYREEE (reference sequence). CDR3 coding DNA: TGTGCCAGCAGCTTCATGGGACAGGGGGTCAGGTATGAGCAGTTCTTC. Amino acids: CASSFMGQGVRYEQFF.

J is TRBJ1-2 and V is TRBV19; 7 bases line up with TRBD1. Trimming at V came to 6 bases and at J to 4 bases, leaving 2 bases not matched to a gene. CDR1 and CDR2 (germline): LNHDA, SQIVND (reference sequence). The CDR3 contains 12 residues. The CDR3 loop reads CASSQGGYGYTF. CDR3 coding DNA: TGTGCCAGTAGCCAGGGGGGCTATGGCTACACCTTC.

The chain recombines TRBV6-5 with TRBJ2-7; TRBD1 matches at 7 bases. CDR1 and CDR2 from the germline V gene are MNHEY and SVGAGI. The V segment lost 4 bases and the J segment 4 bases; nucleotides outside the gene matches: 1. The CDR3 is 12 residues long. The CDR3 DNA follows: TGTGCCAGCAGTTTGGACAGGTACGAGCAGTACTTC. Translation gives CASSLDRYEQYF.

This rearrangement joins TRBV29-1 to TRBJ2-7; D is perhaps TRBD2 (6 bases). The V end was cut by 5 bases, the J end by 0 bases, with 14 bases between. Germline CDR1 and CDR2: SQVTM and ANQGSEA. The CDR3 totals 14 residues. The CDR3 loop is CSVFRRGSSYEQYF. The CDR3 coding sequence is TGCAGCGTTTTCCGGCGGGGAAGCTCCTACGAGCAGTACTTC.

V usage is TRBV2 and J usage is TRBJ1-1; 10 bases line up with TRBD1. The CDR3 covers 13 residues. The V and J ends lost 7 bases and 5 bases, in that order; junction bases with no gene match: 4. Germline V gene lookup returns CDR1 SNHLY and CDR2 FYNNEI. Here the CDR3 reads CASNLGQGTEAFF. The CDR3 bases are TGTGCCAGCAACCTGGGACAGGGGACTGAAGCTTTCTTT.

The V call is TRBV2, the J call TRBJ2-7; 8 positions agree with TRBD2. V shed 6 bases and J 0 bases; nucleotides not matched to a gene: 4. The CDR3 consists of 14 residues. Germline V gene sequence: CDR1 SNHLY, CDR2 FYNNEI. For the CDR3, the DNA is TGTGCCAGCAGACCCGGGACTAGCTCCTACGAGCAGTACTTC. It specifies CASRPGTSSYEQYF. Drawing the rest from reference TRBV2 and TRBJ2-7, the complete variable domain is EPEVTQTPSHQVTQMGQEVILRCVPISNHLYFYWYRQILGQKVEFLVSFYNNEISEKSEIFDDQFSVERPDGSNFTLKIRSTKLEDSAMYFCASRPGTSSYEQYFGPGTRLTVT.

The chain carries TRBV6-4 and TRBJ1-3; tentative D call: TRBD1 (5 bases). Germline loops: CDR1 MRHNA, CDR2 SNTAGT. The V and J ends lost 6 bases and 0 bases respectively, with 12 bases between them. The length of the CDR3 is 15 residues. CDR3: CASSVDRASGNTIYF. Written as DNA, the CDR3 is TGTGCCAGCAGCGTAGACAGAGCCTCTGGAAACACCATATATTTT.

The rearrangement joins TRBV9 to TRBJ2-7, with 8 positions matching TRBD1. The germline gives CDR1 SGDLS, CDR2 YYNGEE. J was trimmed by 2 bases and V by 3 bases; bases with no gene match: 7. The CDR3 totals 15 residues. This chain's CDR3 is CASSGSDRGAYEQYF. Written as DNA, the CDR3 is TGTGCCAGCAGCGGGTCAGACAGGGGCGCCTACGAGCAGTACTTC.

The rearrangement links TRBV9 to TRBJ2-5; D possibly corresponds to TRBD1 (6 bases). This CDR3 contains 17 residues. V was clipped by 3 bases and J by 5 bases, with 23 bases between them. CDR1 and CDR2 from the germline V gene are SGDLS and YYNGEE. CDR3 region: CASSEGVLQGTAETQYF. The CDR3 nucleotides read TGTGCCAGCAGCGAGGGGGTCCTACAGGGTACAGCTGAGACCCAGTACTTC.